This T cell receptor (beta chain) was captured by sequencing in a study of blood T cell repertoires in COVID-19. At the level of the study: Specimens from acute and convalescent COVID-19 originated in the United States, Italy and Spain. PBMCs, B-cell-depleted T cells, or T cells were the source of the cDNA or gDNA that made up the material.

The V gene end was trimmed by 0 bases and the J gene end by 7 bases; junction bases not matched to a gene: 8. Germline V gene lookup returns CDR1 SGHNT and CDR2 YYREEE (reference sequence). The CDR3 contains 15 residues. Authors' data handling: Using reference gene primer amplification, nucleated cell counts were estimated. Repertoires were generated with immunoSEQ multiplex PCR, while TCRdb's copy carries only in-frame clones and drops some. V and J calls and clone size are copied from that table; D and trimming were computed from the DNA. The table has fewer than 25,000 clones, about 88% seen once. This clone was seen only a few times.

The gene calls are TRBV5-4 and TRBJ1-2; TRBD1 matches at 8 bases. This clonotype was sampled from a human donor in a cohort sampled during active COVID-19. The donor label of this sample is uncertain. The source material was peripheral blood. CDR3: CASSLAPGGSSGYTF. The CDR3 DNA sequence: TGTGCCAGCAGCTTGGCCCCAGGGGGCAGTTCTGGCTACACCTTC.